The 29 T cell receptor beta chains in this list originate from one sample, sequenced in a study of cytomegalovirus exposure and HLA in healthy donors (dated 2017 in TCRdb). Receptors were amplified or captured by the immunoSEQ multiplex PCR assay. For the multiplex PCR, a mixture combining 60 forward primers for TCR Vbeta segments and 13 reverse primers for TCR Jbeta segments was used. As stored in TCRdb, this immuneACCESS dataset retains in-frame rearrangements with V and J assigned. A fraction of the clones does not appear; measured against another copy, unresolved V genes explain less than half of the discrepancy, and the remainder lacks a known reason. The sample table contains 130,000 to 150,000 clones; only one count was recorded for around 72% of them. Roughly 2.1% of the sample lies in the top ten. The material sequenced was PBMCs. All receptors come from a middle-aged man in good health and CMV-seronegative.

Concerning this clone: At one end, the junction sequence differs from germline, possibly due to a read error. The CDR3: CASSLEAGGVGANVLPF. Written as DNA, the CDR3 is TGTGCCAGCAGCTTGGAAGCGGGGGGGGTTGGGGCCAACGTCCTGCCTTTC. V and J are TRBV5-4 and TRBJ2-6; 10 bases are a match to TRBD2. The CDR3 is 17 residues long. Looked up from germline, CDR1 is SGHNT and CDR2 is YYREEE (reference sequence).

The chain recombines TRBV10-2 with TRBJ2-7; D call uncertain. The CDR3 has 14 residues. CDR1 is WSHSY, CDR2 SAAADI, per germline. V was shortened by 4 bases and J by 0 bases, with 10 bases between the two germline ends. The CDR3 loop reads CASSVNSPSYEQYF. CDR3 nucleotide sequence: TGCGCCAGCAGTGTCAACAGCCCCTCCTACGAGCAGTACTTC.

CDR3 DNA: TGCGCCAGCAGCTTCCGGGACAGGGGTACCCCATCAGAGCAGTACTTC. This gives the protein CASSFRDRGTPSEQYF. The chain employs TRBV5-1 and TRBJ2-7; 10 nucleotides align to TRBD1. The ends lost 2 bases at V and 7 bases at J; junction bases unmatched: 12. Germline V gene sequence: CDR1 SGHRS, CDR2 YFSETQ. The CDR3 loop spans 16 amino acids.

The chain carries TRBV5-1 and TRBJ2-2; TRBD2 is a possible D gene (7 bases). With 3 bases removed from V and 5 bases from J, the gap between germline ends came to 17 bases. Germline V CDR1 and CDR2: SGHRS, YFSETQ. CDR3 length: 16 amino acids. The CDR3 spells CASSWGGQGLTGELFF. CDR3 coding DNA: TGCGCCAGCAGCTGGGGGGGACAAGGTCTTACCGGGGAGCTGTTTTTT.

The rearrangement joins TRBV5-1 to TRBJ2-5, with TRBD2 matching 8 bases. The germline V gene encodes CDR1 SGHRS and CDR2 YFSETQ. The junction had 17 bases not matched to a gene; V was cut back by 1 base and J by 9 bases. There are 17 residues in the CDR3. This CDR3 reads CASSLWLAGSLEGAQYF. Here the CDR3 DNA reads TGCGCCAGCAGCTTGTGGCTAGCGGGTTCTCTTGAGGGGGCCCAGTACTTC.

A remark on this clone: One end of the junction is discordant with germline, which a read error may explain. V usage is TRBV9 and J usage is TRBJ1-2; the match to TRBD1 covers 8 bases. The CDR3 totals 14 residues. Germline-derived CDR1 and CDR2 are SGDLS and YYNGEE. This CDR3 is CASRKQGDGYGYPF. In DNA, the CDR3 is TGTGCCAGCAGGAAACAGGGGGACGGCTATGGCTACCCCTTC. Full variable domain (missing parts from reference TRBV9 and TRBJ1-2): DSGVTQTPKHLITATGQRVTLRCSPRSGDLSVYWYQQSLDQGLQFLIQYYNGEERAKGNILERFSAQQFPDLHSELNLSSLELGDSALYFCASRKQGDGYGYPFGSGTRLTVV.

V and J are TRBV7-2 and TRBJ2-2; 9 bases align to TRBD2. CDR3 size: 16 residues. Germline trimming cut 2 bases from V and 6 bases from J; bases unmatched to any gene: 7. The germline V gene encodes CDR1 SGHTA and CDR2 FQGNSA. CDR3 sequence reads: CASSLWASGTSGELFF. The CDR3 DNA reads TGTGCCAGCAGCTTATGGGCTAGCGGGACGTCCGGGGAGCTGTTTTTT.

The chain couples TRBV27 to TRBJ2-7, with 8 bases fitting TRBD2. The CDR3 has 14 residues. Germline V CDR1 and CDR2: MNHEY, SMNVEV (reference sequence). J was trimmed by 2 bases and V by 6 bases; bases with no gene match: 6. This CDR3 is CASSDGGATYEQYF. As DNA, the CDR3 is TGTGCCAGCAGCGACGGGGGGGCCACCTACGAGCAGTACTTC.

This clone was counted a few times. In DNA, the CDR3 is TGTGCCAGCAGTGCTGAAACGGGGTTTCGGGAAAAACTGTTTTTT. It specifies CASSAETGFREKLFF. This chain connects TRBV2 to TRBJ1-4; unclear D gene. The CDR3 extends over 15 amino acids. The germline V gene encodes CDR1 SNHLY and CDR2 FYNNEI. The ends were cut back, 4 bases at V and 8 bases at J, with 17 bases in the middle.

The CDR3 loop is CASSVGQGALYEQYF. The CDR3 bases are TGTGCCAGCAGCGTCGGACAGGGGGCTCTCTACGAGCAGTACTTC. This chain uses TRBV9 with TRBJ2-7; 11 positions agree with TRBD1. With V trimmed by 2 bases and J by 3 bases, 4 bases remained unmatched. This CDR3 is 15 amino acids long. Germline V gene data show CDR1 as SGDLS and CDR2 as YYNGEE.

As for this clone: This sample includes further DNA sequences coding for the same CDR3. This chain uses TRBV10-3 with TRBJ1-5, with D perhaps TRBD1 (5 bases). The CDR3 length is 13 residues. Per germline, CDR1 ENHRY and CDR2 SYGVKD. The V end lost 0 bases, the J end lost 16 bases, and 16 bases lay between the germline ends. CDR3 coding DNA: TGTGCCATCAGTGAGTCCATTAACGGGACTCCCCATTTT. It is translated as CAISESINGTPHF.

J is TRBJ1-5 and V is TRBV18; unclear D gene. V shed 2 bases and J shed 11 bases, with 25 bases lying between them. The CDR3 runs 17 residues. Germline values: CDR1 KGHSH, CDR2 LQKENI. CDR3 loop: CASSPIAGNGPLESQHF. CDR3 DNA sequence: TGTGCCAGCTCACCAATTGCGGGGAACGGCCCATTGGAGTCCCAGCATTTT.

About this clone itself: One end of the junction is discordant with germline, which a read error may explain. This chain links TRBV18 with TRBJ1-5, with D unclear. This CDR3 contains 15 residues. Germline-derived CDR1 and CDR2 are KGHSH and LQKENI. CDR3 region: CASSPGVGSNQPQNF. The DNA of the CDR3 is TGTGCCAGCTCACCTGGGGTAGGGAGCAATCAGCCCCAGAATTTT.

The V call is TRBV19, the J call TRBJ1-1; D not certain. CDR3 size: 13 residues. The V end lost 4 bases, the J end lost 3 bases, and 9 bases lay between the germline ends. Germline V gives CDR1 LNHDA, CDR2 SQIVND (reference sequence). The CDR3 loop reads CASSTRGHTEAFF. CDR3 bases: TGTGCCAGTAGTACCCGCGGTCACACTGAAGCTTTCTTT.

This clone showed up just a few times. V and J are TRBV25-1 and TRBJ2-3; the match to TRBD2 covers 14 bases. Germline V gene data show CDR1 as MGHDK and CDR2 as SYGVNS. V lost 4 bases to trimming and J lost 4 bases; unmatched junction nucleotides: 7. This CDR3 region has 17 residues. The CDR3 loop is CASSGRLAGGQADTQYF. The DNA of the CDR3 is TGTGCCAGCAGTGGGCGACTAGCGGGAGGGCAGGCAGATACGCAGTATTTT.

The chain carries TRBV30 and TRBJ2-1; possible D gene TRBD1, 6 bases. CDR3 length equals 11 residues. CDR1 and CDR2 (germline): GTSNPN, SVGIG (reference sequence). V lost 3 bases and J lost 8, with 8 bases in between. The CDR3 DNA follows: TGTGCCTGGAGCCAGGGGCATGAGCAGTTCTTC. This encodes CAWSQGHEQFF.

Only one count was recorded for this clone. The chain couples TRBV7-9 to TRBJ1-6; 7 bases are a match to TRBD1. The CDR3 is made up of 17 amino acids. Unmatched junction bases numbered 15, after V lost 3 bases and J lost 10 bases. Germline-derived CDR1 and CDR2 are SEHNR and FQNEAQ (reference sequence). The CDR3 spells CASSFTPPGQKLSPLHF. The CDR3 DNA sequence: TGTGCCAGCAGCTTCACCCCGCCGGGACAGAAACTGTCACCCCTCCACTTT.

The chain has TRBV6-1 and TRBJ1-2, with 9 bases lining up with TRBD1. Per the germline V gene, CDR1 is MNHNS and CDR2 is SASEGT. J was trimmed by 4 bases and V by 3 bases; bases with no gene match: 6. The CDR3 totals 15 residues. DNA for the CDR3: TGTGCCAGCAGTGAGGACAGGGGCCGAATCTATGGCTACACCTTC. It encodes CASSEDRGRIYGYTF.

The CDR3 DNA follows: TGTGCCAGCAGCTACACTAGGACAGGGGGGACCCAGTACTTC. This translates into CASSYTRTGGTQYF. The rearrangement links TRBV7-2 to TRBJ2-5, with 10 positions matching TRBD1. The CDR3 spans 14 residues. The germline V gene encodes CDR1 SGHTA and CDR2 FQGNSA. V was pared by 4 bases and J by 7 bases, with 6 bases of the junction left unmatched.

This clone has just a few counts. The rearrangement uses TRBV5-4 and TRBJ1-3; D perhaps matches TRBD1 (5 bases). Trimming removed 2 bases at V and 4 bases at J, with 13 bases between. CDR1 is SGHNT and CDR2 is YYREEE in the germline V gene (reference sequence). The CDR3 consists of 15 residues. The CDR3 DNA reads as TGTGCCAGCAGCTTTTCGACAGTCTCAGGAAACACCATATATTTT. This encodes CASSFSTVSGNTIYF.

Written as DNA, the CDR3 is TGTGCCAGCAGCTTGGGACTAGCGGACTACGAGCAGTACTTC. Protein product: CASSLGLADYEQYF. This chain joins TRBV5-6 and TRBJ2-7; 9 bases agree with TRBD2. In germline, CDR1 is SGHDT, CDR2 YYEEEE. V lost 0 bases and J lost 3; bases outside the gene matches: 1. The CDR3 covers 14 residues. Using reference TRBV5-6 and TRBJ2-7 for the parts outside the CDR3, the full variable domain is DAGVTQSPTHLIKTRGQQVTLRCSPKSGHDTVSWYQQALGQGPQFIFQYYEEEERQRGNFPDRFSGHQFPNYSSELNVNALLLGDSALYLCASSLGLADYEQYFGPGTRLTVT.

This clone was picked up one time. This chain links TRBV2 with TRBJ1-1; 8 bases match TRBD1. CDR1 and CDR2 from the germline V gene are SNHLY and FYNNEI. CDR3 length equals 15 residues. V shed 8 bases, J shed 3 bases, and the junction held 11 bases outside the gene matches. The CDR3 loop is CASVTPGGRDTEAFF. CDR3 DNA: TGTGCCAGCGTAACACCAGGGGGCCGGGACACTGAAGCTTTCTTT.

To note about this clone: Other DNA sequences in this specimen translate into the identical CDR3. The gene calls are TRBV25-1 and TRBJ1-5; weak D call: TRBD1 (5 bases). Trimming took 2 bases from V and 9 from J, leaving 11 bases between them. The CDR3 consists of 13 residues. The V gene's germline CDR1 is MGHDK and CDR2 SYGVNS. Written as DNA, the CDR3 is TGTGCCAGCAGTGAACCTAACGGGGGGCCCCAGCATTTT. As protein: CASSEPNGGPQHF.

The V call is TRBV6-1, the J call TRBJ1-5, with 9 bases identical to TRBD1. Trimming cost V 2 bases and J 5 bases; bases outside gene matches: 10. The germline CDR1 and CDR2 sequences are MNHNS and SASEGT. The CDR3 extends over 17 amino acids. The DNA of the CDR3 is TGTGCCAGCAGTGAATCGGTAGAGACAGGGGGTGATCAGCCCCAGCATTTT. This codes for CASSESVETGGDQPQHF.

CDR3 protein: CASSLEQAGFTEAFF. The CDR3 region has the DNA TGCGCCAGCAGCTTGGAACAGGCTGGGTTCACTGAAGCTTTCTTT. V gene TRBV5-1 combines with J gene TRBJ1-1, with D possibly being TRBD1 (5 bases). CDR1 and CDR2 from the germline V gene are SGHRS and YFSETQ. Trimming stripped 0 bases from V and 4 bases from J, with 13 bases between. CDR3 length equals 15 residues.

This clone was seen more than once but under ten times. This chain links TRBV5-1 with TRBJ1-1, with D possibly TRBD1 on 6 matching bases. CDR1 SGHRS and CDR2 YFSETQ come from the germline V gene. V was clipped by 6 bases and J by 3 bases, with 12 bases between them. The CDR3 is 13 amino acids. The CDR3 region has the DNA TGCGCCAGCACCCCGACAGGACACACTGAAGCTTTCTTT. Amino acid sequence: CASTPTGHTEAFF. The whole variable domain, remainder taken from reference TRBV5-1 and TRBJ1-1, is KAGVTQTPRYLIKTRGQQVTLSCSPISGHRSVSWYQQTPGQGLQFLFEYFSETQRNKGNFPGRFSGRQFSNSRSEMNVSTLELGDSALYLCASTPTGHTEAFFGQGTRLTVV.

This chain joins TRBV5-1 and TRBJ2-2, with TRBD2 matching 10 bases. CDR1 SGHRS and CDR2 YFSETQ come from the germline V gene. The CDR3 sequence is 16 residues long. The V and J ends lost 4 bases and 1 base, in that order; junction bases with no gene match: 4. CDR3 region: CASSPWTSGNTGELFF. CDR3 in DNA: TGCGCCAGCAGCCCCTGGACTAGCGGGAACACCGGGGAGCTGTTTTTT.

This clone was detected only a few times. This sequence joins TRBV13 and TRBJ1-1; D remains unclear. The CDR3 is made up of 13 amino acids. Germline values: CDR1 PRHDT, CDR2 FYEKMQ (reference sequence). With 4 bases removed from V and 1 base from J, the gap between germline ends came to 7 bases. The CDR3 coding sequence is TGTGCCAGCAGCTCAACAGAGAACACTGAAGCTTTCTTT. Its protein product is CASSSTENTEAFF.

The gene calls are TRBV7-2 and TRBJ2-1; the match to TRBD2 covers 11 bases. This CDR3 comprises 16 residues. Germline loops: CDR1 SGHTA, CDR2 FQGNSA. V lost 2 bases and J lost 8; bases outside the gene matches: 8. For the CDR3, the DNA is TGTGCCAGCAGCTTAAGGGGGACTAGCGGTAGGGATGAGCAGTTCTTC. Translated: CASSLRGTSGRDEQFF.